This record looks at one T cell receptor (beta chain) sequence and its context. The antigen remains undetermined. V lost 0 bases and J lost 15; bases outside the gene matches: 10. CDR3 size: 14 residues. CDR1 is LGHNA, CDR2 YNFKEQ, per germline. This entry comes from a study of identical twins. One entry per CDR3 protein results from TCRdb running MiXCR on the 5' RACE reads. The sample has 400,000 to 550,000 distinct CDR3 sequences, 13% to 15% seen once. Study outcomes and limitations: Beta out-of-frame sequences displayed a weaker excess of sharing between twins. Insertions ran lower in abundant cord blood beta clonotypes, though not in memory repertoires.

This sample was shared with a second study, whose subject was yellow fever vaccine responses in identical twins.

V usage is TRBV4-2 and J usage is TRBJ2-1; TRBD1 matches 8 bases. This clonotype was obtained from a woman aged 18 to 35 in good health. The material sequenced was CD4+ T cells sorted from blood. The CDR3 DNA sequence: TGTGCCAGCAGCCAAGACCCGGACAGGGCGAGTCCGTTCTTC. This sequence encodes CASSQDPDRASPFF.